The T cell receptor beta chain under discussion was sequenced for a study of blood T cell repertoires in COVID-19 (dated by TCRdb to about 2020). About the full investigation: Samples covering the acute and convalescent phases of COVID-19 were provided by collaborators in the United States, Italy and Spain. The dataset comprised deeply sampled blood TCRbeta repertoires from subjects exposed to, actively infected with, or recovered from COVID-19. The samples were drawn from the first 160 participants of the ongoing ImmuneRACE study and from under 1,500 subjects provided by 6 global collaborators. A freely available public database, intended as a resource for researchers studying the immune response to SARS-CoV-2, is where the repertoires were released. Where available, HLA class I and class II types were obtained from metadata supplied by the sample provider rather than from assay-based typing. Nearly every sample came with metadata listing a de-identified subject ID, COVID-19 status, age in years and sex. The material from the prospective study consisted of cDNA or gDNA derived from T cells, B-cell-depleted T cells, or PBMCs. Study-wide conclusions, independent of this receptor: How much clinical and demographic metadata was included differed by source and by participant, and the metadata was provided uncurated.

In the prospective study, participants were about 18 to 90 years old, resided in 20 to 30 geographic areas of the United States, and were enrolled through a virtual design. To assign participants to cohorts, the prospective study relied on clinical history that participants themselves reported in a screening survey and a study questionnaire. ImmuneRACE Cohort 3 recovered participants were defined by two consecutive negative NP/OP PCR tests, healthcare professional clearance, or symptom resolution. Mobile phlebotomists in the prospective study collected whole blood, serum and a nasopharyngeal or oropharyngeal swab from every participant. Participants in the prospective study had the option to provide additional blood draws and questionnaires over a roughly two-month period. Before DNA extraction, prospective study blood samples were shipped either frozen or at room temperature. The immunoSEQ Assay, a bias-controlled multiplex PCR, was used to amplify TCRbeta CDR3 regions from genomic DNA. The paper's processing steps were these. Within the assay, amplification of reference gene primers was used to estimate how many nucleated cells each sample contained. To quantify the absolute abundance of each unique TCRbeta CDR3 rearrangement, sequence reads were collapsed and filtered. For each sample, productive Simpson clonality was calculated by taking the square root of Simpson's diversity index across productive rearrangements. TCRdb obtained this table from immuneACCESS and retained in-frame rearrangements with V and J assigned. These tables miss some clones; where compared with another copy, unresolved V genes account for less than half of the shortfall, and the remainder is unexplained. V and J calls and clone size come straight from that table; D and trimming were deduced from the DNA. A total of 150,000 to 200,000 clones appear in this sample, around 80% of them only once. The leading ten clones occupy around 10% of the sample.

Details on this clone: Its antigen remains unidentified. Base qualities are not provided; no much larger clone lies one nucleotide away.

V gives up 4 bases and J gives up 2 bases, and the segment between their germline ends measures 21 bases. Including the terminal cysteine and phenylalanine, the CDR3 comprises 18 residues. Only CDR3 DNA is held: 54 bases, read in frame from base 1. The sample consisted of PBMCs or T cells enriched from blood (not recorded which). The chain employs TRBV5-3 and TRBJ1-4; TRBD1 might be the D gene, on 6 matching bases. TRBV5-3 is an open reading frame whose function is uncertain. This TCR was recovered from a middle-aged man who had recovered from COVID-19. This receptor has the CDR3 CARSIYLGQSVTNEKLFF. The DNA sequence reads TGTGCCAGAAGCATCTACTTAGGACAGAGTGTCACTAATGAAAAACTGTTTTTT.